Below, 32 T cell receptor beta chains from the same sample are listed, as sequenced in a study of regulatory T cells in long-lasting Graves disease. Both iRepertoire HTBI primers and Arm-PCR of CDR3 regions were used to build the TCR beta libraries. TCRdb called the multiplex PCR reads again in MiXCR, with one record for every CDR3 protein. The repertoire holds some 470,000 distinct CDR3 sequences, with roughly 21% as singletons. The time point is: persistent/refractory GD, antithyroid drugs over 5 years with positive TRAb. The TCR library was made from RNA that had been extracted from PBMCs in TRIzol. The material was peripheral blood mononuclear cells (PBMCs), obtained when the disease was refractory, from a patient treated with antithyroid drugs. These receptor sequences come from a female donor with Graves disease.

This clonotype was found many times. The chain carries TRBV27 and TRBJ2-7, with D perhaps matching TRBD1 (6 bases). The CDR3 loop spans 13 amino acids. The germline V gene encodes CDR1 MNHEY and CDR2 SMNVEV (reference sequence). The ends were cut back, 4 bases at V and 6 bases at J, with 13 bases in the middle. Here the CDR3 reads CASSSSGQLEQYF. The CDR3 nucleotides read TGTGCCAGCAGTTCCTCGGGACAACTCGAGCAGTACTTC.

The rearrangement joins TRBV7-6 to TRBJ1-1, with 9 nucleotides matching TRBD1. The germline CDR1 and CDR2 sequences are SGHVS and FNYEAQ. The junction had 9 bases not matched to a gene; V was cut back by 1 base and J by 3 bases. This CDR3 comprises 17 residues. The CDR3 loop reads CASSLVGQGGQDTEAFF. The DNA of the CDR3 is TGTGCCAGCAGCTTAGTGGGACAGGGAGGACAAGACACTGAAGCTTTCTTT.

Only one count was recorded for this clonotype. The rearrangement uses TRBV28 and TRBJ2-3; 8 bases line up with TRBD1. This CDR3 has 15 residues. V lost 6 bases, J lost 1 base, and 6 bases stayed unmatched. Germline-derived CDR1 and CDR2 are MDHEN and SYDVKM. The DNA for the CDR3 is TGTGCCAGCAGCCCTGTGGGACAGGGCACAGATACGCAGTATTTT. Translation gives CASSPVGQGTDTQYF.

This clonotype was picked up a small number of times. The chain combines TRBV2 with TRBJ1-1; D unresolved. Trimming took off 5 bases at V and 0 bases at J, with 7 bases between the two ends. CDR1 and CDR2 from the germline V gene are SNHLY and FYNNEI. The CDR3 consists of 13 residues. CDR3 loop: CASSSDVNTEAFF. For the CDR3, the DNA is TGTGCCAGCAGTTCGGACGTGAACACTGAAGCTTTCTTT.

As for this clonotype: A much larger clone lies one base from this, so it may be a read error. The CDR3 is CASRLGRAQQEAQYF. CDR3 DNA: TGTGCCAGCAGACTTGGTCGGGCCCAACAAGAGGCCCAGTACTTC. The V gene is TRBV6-1, the J gene TRBJ2-5, with D unclear. The CDR3 has 15 residues. The V gene's germline CDR1 is MNHNS and CDR2 SASEGT.

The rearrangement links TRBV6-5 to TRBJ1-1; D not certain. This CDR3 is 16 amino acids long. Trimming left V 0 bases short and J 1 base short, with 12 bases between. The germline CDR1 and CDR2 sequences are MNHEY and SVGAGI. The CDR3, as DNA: TGTGCCAGCAGTTACTCCCCTAATCCGCGGAACACTGAAGCTTTCTTT. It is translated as CASSYSPNPRNTEAFF.

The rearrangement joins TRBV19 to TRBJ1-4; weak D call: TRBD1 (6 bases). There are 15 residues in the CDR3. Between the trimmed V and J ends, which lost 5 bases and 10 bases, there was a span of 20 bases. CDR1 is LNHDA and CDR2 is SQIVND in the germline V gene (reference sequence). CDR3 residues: CASSPQQGRGGKLFF. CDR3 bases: TGTGCCAGTAGTCCCCAGCAGGGGCGGGGCGGAAAACTGTTTTTT.

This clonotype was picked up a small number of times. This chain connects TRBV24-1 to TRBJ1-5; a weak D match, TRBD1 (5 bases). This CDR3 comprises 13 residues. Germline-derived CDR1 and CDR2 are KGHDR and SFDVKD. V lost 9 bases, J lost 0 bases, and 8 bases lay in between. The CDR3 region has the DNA TGTGCCACCGCCAGGGATAGCAATCAGCCCCAGCATTTT. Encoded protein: CATARDSNQPQHF.

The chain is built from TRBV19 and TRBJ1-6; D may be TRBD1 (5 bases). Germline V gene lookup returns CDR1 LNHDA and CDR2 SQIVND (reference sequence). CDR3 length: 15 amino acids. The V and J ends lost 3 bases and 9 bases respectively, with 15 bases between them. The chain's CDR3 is CASSISGLGASPLHF. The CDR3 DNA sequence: TGTGCCAGTAGTATTTCAGGGCTCGGTGCTTCACCCCTCCACTTT.

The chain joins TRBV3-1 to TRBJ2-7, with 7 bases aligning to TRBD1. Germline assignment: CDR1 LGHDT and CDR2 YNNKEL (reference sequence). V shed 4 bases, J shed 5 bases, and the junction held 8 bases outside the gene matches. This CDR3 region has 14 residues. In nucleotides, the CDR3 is TGTGCCAGCAGCCTACAGGGGCGGCTTAACGAGCAGTACTTC. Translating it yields CASSLQGRLNEQYF.

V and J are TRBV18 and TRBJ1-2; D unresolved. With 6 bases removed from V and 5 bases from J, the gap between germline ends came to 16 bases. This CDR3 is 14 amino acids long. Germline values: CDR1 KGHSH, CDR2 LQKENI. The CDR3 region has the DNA TGTGCCAGCTCCCCTGAACAGACCTTTTATGGCTACACCTTC. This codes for CASSPEQTFYGYTF. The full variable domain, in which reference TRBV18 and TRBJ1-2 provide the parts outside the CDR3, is NAGVMQNPRHLVRRRGQEARLRCSPMKGHSHVYWYRQLPEEGLKFMVYLQKENIIDESGMPKERFSAEFPKEGPSILRIQQVVRGDSAAYFCASSPEQTFYGYTFGSGTRLTVV.

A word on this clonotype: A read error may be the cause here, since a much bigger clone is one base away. CDR3 sequence: CASSVGRSGTGKLFF. Written as DNA, the CDR3 is TGTGCCAGCAGTGTGGGGCGTAGTGGAACCGGGAAGCTGTTTTTT. This chain connects TRBV2 to TRBJ2-2; TRBD1 or TRBD2 may be the D gene (5 bases each). This CDR3 has 15 residues. CDR1 SNHLY and CDR2 FYNNEI come from the germline V gene. The full variable domain, with the rest looked up from reference TRBV2 and TRBJ2-2, is EPEVTQTPSHQVTQMGQEVILRCVPISNHLYFYWYRQILGQKVEFLVSFYNNEISEKSEIFDDQFSVERPDGSNFTLKIRSTKLEDSAMYFCASSVGRSGTGKLFFGEGSRLTVL.

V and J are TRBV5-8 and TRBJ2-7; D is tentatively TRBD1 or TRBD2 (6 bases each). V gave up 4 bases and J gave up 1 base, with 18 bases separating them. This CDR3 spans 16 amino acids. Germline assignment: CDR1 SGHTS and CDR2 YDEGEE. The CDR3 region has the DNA TGTGCCAGCAGCATAGGGAGGACAGTTGCTTCCTACGAGCAGTACTTC. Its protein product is CASSIGRTVASYEQYF.

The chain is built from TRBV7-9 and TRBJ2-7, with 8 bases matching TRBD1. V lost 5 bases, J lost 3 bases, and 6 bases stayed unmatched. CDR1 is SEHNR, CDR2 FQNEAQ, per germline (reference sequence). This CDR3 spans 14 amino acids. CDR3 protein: CASSNRDRIYEQYF. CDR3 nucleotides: TGTGCCAGCAGCAACCGGGACAGGATCTACGAGCAGTACTTC.

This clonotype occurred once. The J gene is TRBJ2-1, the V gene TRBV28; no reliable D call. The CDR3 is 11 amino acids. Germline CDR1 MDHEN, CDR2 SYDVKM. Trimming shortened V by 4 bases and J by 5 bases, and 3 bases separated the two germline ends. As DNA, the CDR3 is TGTGCCAGCAGTTCTCACAATGAGCAGTTCTTC. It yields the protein CASSSHNEQFF.

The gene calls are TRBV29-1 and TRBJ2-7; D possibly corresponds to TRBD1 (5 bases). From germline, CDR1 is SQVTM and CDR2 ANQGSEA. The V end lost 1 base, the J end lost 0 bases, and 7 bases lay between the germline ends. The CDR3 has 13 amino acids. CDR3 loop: CSVEGQNSYEQYF. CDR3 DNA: TGCAGCGTTGAAGGACAGAACTCCTACGAGCAGTACTTC.

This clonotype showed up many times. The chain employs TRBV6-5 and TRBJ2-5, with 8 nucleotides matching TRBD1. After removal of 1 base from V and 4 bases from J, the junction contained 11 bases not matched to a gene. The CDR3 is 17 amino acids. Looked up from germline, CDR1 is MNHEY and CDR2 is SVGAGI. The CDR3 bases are TGTGCCAGCAGTTACTGGGTCCGCCAGGGGGCAAGAGAGACCCAGTACTTC. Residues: CASSYWVRQGARETQYF.

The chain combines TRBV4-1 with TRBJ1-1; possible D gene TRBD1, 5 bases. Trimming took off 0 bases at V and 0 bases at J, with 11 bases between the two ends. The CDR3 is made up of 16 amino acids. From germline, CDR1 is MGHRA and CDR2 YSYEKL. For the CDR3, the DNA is TGCGCCAGCAGCCAAGATCAGGGAGTGATGAACACTGAAGCTTTCTTT. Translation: CASSQDQGVMNTEAFF.

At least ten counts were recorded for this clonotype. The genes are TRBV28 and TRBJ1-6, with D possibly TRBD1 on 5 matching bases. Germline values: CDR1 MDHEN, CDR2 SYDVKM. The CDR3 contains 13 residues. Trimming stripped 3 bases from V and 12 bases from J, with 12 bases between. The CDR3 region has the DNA TGTGCCAGCAGTTTCAGGGTCTTAGGACCCCTCCACTTT. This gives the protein CASSFRVLGPLHF.

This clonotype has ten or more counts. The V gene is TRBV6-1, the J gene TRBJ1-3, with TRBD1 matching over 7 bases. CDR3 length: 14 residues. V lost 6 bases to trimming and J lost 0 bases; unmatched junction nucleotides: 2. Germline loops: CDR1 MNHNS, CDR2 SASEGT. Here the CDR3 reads CASRGTVSGNTIYF. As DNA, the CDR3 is TGTGCCAGCAGGGGGACAGTCTCTGGAAACACCATATATTTT.

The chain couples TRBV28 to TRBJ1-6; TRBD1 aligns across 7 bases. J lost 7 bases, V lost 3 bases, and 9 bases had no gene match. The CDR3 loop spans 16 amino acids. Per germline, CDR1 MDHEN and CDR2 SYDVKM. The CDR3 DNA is TGTGCCAGCAGTTTTTTACAGGGGCTGAGCAATTCACCCCTCCACTTT. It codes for CASSFLQGLSNSPLHF.

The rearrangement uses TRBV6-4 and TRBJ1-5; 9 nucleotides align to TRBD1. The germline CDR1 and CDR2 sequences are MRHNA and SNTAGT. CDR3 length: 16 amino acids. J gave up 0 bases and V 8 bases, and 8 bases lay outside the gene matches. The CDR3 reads CASRRDRVYSNQPQHF. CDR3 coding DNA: TGTGCCAGCCGCCGGGACAGGGTGTATAGCAATCAGCCCCAGCATTTT.

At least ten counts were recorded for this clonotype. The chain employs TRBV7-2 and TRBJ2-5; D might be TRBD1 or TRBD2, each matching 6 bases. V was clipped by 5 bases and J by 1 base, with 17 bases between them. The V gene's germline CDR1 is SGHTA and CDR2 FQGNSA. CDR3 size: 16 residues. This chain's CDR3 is CASSPNDWGAQETQYF. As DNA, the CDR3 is TGTGCCAGCAGCCCCAACGATTGGGGGGCCCAAGAGACCCAGTACTTC. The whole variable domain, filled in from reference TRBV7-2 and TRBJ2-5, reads GAGVSQSPSNKVTEKGKDVELRCDPISGHTALYWYRQSLGQGLEFLIYFQGNSAPDKSGLPSDRFSAERTGGSVSTLTIQRTQQEDSAVYLCASSPNDWGAQETQYFGPGTRLLVL.

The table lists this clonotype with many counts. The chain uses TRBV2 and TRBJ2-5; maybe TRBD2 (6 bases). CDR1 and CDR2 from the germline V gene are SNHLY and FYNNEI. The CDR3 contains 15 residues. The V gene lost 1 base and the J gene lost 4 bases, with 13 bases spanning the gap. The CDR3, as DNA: TGTGCCAGCAGTGAAGAAAGGGTGGGAGGAGAGACCCAGTACTTC. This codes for CASSEERVGGETQYF.

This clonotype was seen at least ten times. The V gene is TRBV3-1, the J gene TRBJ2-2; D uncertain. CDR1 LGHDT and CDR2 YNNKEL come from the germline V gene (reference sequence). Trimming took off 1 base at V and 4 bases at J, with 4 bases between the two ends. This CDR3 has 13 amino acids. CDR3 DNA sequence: TGTGCCAGCAGCCAAGTGACCACCGGGGAGCTGTTTTTT. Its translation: CASSQVTTGELFF.

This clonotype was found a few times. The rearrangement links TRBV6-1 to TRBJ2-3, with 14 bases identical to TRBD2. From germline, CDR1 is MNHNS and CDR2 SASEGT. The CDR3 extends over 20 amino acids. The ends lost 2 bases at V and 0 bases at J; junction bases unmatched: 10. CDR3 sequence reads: CASSEQPGLAGVTSTDTQYF. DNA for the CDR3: TGTGCCAGCAGTGAACAGCCGGGACTAGCGGGAGTAACTAGCACAGATACGCAGTATTTT.

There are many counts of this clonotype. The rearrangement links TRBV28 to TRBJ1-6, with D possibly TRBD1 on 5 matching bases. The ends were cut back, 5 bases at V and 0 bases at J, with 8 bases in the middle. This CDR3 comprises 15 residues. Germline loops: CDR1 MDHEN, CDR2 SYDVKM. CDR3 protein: CASSLDSSYNSPLHF. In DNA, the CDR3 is TGTGCCAGCAGTCTAGACAGCTCCTATAATTCACCCCTCCACTTT.

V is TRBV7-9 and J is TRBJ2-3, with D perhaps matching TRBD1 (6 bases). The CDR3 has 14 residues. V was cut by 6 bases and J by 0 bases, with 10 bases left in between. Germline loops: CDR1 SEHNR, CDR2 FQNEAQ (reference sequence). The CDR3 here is CASSRDTSTDTQYF. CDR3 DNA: TGTGCCAGCAGTCGGGACACTAGCACAGATACGCAGTATTTT.

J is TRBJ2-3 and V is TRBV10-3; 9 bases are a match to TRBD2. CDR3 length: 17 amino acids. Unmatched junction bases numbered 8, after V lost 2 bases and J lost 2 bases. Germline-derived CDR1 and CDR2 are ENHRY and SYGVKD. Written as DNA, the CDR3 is TGTGCCATCAGTGAGCAGGGACTAGCCGAACACACAGATACGCAGTATTTT. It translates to CAISEQGLAEHTDTQYF.

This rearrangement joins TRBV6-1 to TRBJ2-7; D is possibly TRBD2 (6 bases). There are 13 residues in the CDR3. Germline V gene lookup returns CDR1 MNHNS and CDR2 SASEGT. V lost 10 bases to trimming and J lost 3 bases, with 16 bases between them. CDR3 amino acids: CATTSVGGYEQYF. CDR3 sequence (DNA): TGTGCCACGACTAGTGTCGGAGGCTACGAGCAGTACTTC.

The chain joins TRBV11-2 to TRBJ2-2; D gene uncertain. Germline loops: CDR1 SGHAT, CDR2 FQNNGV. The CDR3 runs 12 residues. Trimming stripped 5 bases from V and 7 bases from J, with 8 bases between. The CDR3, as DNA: TGTGCCAGCAGCGCTCCCCTCGGGGAGCTGTTTTTT. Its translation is CASSAPLGELFF. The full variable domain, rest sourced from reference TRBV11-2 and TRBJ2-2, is EAGVAQSPRYKIIEKRQSVAFWCNPISGHATLYWYQQILGQGPKLLIQFQNNGVVDDSQLPKDRFSAERLKGVDSTLKIQPAKLEDSAVYLCASSAPLGELFFGEGSRLTVL.

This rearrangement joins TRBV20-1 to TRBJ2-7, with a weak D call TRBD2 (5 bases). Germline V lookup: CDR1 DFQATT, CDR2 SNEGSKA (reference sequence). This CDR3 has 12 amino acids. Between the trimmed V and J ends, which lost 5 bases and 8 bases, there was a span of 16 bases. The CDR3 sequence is CSAETPPGKQYF. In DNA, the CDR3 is TGCAGTGCTGAGACCCCCCCGGGGAAGCAGTACTTC.